Included here is one T cell receptor (beta chain) sequence, with context. The antigen remains unidentified. The data were obtained in a study of OX40 agonist ivuxolimab in advanced cancers. Regarding the study as a whole: Undetermined was the antigen specificity of the expanded peripheral T cells.

Measured with immunoSEQ multiplex PCR; TCRdb has only the in-frame clones, and not every one. The table shows just under 80,000 clones, with roughly 90% occurring only once. Germline CDR1 and CDR2: SGHTA and FQGNSA. V was pared by 3 bases and J by 1 base, with 14 bases between. CDR3 length: 16 amino acids. This receptor was taken from an adult with an advanced solid tumor such as melanoma, head and neck, liver or kidney cancer. V is TRBV7-2 and J is TRBJ2-3; possible D gene TRBD1, 6 bases. This sample comprised CD4+ or CD8+ T cells sorted from blood, obtained in a trial of the OX40 agonist ivuxolimab. The CDR3 coding sequence is TGTGCCAGCAGCTTTTCAGGACAGAGACGCACAGATACGCAGTATTTT. Protein: CASSFSGQRRTDTQYF.